This T cell receptor beta chain stems from a study of T-cell reconstitution after alpha-beta-depleted transplantation in children listed by TCRdb under 2016. Notes on the research overall: The study quantitatively tracked T-cell immune reconstitution after TCRalphabeta/CD19-depleted allogeneic hematopoietic cell transplantation in children using TCR repertoire profiling. On the study overall, not on this receptor specifically: The frequencies of hyperexpanded clones fell over the following months, and after one year, T-cell counts and TCRbeta diversity were mostly attributed to newly produced T cells. In some patients, the high TCRbeta diversity seen at day 60 was put down to recipient T cells and intrathymic progenitors that had survived conditioning. Apparently early alphabetaT-cell count recovery about two months after transplant reportedly relied on only several hundred rapidly expanded clones derived from non-depleted graft cells.

This specimen's treatment or condition label, per the study, means: allogeneic hematopoietic cell transplantation with graft depleted of TCRalphabeta T cells and CD19 B cells. TCRalphabeta/CD19-depleted allogeneic hematopoietic cell grafts were given to the transplant recipients, all of whom were children. Notes on this clonotype: Its target antigen remains unknown. No quality values exist for individual bases; no much larger clone is one base distant.

The library was made by PCR. Sequenced using an Illumina HiSeq 2500. To normalize quantification of the TCRbeta repertoire, the TCR libraries were built with molecular barcoding that relied on unique molecular identifiers. TCRdb took the public reads, trimmed them with fastp at Q25, ran MiXCR for clone calling and kept in-frame beta chains. Rows are unified per CDR3 protein, each entry keeping the most common DNA and genes. For this sample the table gives approximately 800,000 distinct CDR3 sequences, of which under 20% were detected only once. About 5% of the sample rests with the top ten. The source material was PBMCs, mostly from graft donor cells, sampled 360 days after TCRalphabeta/CD19-depleted stem cell transplant. This TCR was recovered from a male patient younger than 18 who had a stem cell transplant for acute lymphoblastic leukemia, so the T cells may come from the graft donor.

The CDR3 here reads CASSYYGTCPTDTQYF. The nucleotides read TGCGCCAGCAGCTATTATGGGACTTGCCCCACAGATACGCAGTATTTT. This receptor chain uses TRBV5-1 and TRBJ2-3; a weak D assignment points to TRBD2 (6 bases agree). A distance of 16 bases separates the germline ends of V and J, which lose 3 bases and 2 bases respectively. The CDR3 measures 16 amino acids from cysteine to phenylalanine. The sequence is cut down to CDR3 DNA, 48 bases in frame from base 1. CDR1 and CDR2 are drawn from the germline V gene: SGHRS, YFSETQ.